The present entry profiles one TCR beta chain with its context. What it binds is not known. This entry belongs to a study of cytomegalovirus exposure and HLA in healthy donors. General observations from the study: Later, an analysis found that TCR clusters from the first cohort tended to co-occur in the 120 or so validation repertoires.

Donors were drawn from the approximately 120-subject validation cohort, separate from the roughly 700-subject first cohort. Germline V gene lookup returns CDR1 MGHRA and CDR2 YSYEKL. The CDR3 covers 13 residues. Trimming removed 1 base at V and 1 base at J, with 4 bases between. Sequenced by immunoSEQ multiplex PCR; TCRdb stores in-frame clones only, minus some. The sample has 200,000 to 250,000 clones; 75% to 95% are singletons. The chain joins TRBV4-1 to TRBJ1-1; no definite D call. This clonotype was obtained from a woman aged 18-29 years in good health and CMV-seronegative. Sequencing used PBMCs. CDR3 nucleotides: TGCGCCAGCAGCCAAGCTAGGAACACTGAAGCTTTCTTT. Its protein product is CASSQARNTEAFF.